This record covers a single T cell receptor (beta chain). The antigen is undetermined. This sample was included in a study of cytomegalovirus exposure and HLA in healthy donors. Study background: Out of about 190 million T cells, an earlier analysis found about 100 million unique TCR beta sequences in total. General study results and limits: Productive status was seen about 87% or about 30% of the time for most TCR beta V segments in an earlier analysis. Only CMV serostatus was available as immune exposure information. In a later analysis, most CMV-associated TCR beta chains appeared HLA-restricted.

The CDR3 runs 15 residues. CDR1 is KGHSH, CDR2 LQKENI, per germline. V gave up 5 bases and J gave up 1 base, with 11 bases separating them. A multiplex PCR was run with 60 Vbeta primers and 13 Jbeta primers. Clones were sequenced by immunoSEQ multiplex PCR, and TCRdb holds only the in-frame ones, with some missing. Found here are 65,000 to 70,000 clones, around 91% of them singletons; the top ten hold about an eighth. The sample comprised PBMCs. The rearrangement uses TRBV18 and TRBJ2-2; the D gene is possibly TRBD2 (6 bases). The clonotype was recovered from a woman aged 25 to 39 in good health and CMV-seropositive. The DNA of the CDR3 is TGTGCCAGCTCAGCCCAGGGAGGGAACACCGGGGAGCTGTTTTTT. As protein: CASSAQGGNTGELFF.